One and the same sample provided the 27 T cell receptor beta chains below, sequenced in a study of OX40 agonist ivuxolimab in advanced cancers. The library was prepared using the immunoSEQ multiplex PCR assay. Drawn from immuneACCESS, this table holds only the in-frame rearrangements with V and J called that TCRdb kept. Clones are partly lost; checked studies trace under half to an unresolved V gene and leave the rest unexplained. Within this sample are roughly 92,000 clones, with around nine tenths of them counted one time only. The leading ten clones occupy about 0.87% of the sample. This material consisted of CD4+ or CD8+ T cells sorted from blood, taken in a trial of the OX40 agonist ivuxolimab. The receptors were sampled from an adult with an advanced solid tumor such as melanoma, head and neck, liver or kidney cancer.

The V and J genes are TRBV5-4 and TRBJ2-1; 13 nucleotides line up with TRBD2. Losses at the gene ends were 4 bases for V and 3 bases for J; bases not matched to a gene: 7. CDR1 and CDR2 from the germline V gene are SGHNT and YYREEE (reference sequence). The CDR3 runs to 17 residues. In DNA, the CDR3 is TGTGCCAGCAGCACCGGACTAGCGGGAGAGTTCTACAATGAGCAGTTCTTC. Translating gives CASSTGLAGEFYNEQFF.

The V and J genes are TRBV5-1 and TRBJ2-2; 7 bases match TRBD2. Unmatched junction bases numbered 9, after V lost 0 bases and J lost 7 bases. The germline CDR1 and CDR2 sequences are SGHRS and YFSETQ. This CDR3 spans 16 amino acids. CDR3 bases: TGCGCCAGCAGCTTGGCCGGGGGAGGGCCTGACGGGGAGCTGTTTTTT. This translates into CASSLAGGGPDGELFF. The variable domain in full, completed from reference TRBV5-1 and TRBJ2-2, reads KAGVTQTPRYLIKTRGQQVTLSCSPISGHRSVSWYQQTPGQGLQFLFEYFSETQRNKGNFPGRFSGRQFSNSRSEMNVSTLELGDSALYLCASSLAGGGPDGELFFGEGSRLTVL.

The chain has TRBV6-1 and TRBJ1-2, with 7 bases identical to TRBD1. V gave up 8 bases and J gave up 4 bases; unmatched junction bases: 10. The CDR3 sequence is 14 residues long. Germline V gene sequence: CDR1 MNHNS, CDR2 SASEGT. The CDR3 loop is CASREQGGPYGYTF. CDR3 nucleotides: TGTGCCAGCCGAGAACAAGGGGGCCCCTATGGCTACACCTTC.

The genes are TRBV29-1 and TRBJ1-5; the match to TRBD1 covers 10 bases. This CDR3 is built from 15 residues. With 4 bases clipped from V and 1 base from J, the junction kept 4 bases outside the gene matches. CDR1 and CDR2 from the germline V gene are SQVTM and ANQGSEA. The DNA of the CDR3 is TGCAGCGTTGGAGGGGGACAGGGGAGCAATCAGCCCCAGCATTTT. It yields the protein CSVGGGQGSNQPQHF.

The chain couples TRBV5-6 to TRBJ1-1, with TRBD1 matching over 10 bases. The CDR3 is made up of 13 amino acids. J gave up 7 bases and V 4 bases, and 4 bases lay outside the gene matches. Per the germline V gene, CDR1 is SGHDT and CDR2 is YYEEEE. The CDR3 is CASSRQGASEAFF. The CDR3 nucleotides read TGTGCCAGCAGCCGACAGGGGGCCAGTGAAGCTTTCTTT.

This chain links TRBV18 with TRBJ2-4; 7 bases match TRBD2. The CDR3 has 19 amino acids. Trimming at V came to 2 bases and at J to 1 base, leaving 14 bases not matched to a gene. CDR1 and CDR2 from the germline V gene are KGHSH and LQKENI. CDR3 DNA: TGTGCCAGCTCACCAGGGTCGACTAGCCGGGTCTTTGCCAAAAACATTCAGTACTTC. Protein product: CASSPGSTSRVFAKNIQYF.

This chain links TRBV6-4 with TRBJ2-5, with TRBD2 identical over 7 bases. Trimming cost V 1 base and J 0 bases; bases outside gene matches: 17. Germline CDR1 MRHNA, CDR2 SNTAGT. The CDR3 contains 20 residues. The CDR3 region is CASSDLLATLAINYQETQYF. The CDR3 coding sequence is TGTGCCAGCAGTGACTTACTAGCGACTTTGGCTATAAATTACCAAGAGACCCAGTACTTC.

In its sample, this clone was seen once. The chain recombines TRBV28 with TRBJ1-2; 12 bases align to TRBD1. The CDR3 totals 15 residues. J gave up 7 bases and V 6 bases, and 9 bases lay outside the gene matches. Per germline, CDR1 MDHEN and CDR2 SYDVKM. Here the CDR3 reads CASRKGGTGGAGYTF. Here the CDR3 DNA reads TGTGCCAGCAGGAAAGGGGGGACAGGGGGCGCTGGCTACACCTTC.

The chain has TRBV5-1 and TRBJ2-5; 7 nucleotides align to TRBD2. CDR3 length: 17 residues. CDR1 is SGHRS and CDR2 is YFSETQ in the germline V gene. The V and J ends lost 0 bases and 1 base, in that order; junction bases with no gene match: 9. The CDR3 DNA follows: TGCGCCAGCAGCTTGGTGGTCGCGGGGGAGTCCCAAGAGACCCAGTACTTC. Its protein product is CASSLVVAGESQETQYF.

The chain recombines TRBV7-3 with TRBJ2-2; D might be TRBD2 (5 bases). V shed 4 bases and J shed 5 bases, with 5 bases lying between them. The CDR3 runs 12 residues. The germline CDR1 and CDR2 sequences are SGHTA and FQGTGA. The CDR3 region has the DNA TGTGCCAGCAGCTCGGGAACCGGGGAGCTGTTTTTT. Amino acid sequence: CASSSGTGELFF.

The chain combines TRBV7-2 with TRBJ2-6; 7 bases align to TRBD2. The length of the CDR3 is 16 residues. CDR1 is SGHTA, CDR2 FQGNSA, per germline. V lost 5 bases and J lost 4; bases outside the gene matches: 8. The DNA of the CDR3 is TGTGCCAGCAGCCTCCGCGGGAGTTCCGGGGCCAACGTCCTGACTTTC. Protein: CASSLRGSSGANVLTF.

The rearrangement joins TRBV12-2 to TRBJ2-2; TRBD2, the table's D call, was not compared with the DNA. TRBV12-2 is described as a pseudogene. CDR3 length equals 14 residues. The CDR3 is CASRLGGSTGELFF. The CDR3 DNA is TGTGCAAGTCGCTTAGGAGGTTCCACCGGGGAGCTGTTTTTT.

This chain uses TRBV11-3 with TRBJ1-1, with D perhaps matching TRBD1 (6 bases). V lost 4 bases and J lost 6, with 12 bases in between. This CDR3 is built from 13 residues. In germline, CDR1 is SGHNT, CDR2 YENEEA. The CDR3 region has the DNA TGTGCCAGCAGCTCTCCCAGGGGACCTGAAGCTTTCTTT. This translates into CASSSPRGPEAFF.

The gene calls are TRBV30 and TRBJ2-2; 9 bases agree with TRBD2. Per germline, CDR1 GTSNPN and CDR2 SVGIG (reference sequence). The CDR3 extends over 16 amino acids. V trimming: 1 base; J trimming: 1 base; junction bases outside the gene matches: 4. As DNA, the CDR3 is TGTGCCTGGAGTGACCAAGCGGGGGGGAACACCGGGGAGCTGTTTTTT. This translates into CAWSDQAGGNTGELFF.

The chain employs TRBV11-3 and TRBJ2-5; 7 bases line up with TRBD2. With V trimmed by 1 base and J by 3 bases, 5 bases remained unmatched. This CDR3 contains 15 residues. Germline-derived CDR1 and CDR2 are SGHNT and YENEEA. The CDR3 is CASSLASGAKETQYF. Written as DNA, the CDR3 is TGTGCCAGCAGCTTAGCTAGCGGAGCGAAAGAGACCCAGTACTTC.

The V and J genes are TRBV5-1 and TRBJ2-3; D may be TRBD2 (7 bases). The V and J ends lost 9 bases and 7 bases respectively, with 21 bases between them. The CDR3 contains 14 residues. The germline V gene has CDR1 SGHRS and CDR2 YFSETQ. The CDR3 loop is CATTAGGAQNTQYF. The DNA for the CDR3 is TGCGCCACCACAGCTGGGGGGGCGCAAAATACGCAGTATTTT.

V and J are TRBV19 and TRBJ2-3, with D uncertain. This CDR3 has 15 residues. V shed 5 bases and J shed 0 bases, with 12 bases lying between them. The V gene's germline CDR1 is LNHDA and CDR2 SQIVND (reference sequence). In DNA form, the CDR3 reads TGTGCCAGTAGTGTACTGAGACCTAGCACAGATACGCAGTATTTT. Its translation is CASSVLRPSTDTQYF.

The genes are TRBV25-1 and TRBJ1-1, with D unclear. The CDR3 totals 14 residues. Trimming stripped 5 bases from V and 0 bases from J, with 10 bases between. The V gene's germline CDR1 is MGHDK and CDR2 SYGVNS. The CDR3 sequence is CASSPVTLNTEAFF. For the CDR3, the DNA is TGTGCCAGCAGTCCCGTTACCCTGAACACTGAAGCTTTCTTT.

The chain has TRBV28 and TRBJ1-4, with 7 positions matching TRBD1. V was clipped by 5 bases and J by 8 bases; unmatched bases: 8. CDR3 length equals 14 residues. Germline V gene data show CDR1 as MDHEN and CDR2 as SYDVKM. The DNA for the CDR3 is TGTGCCAGCAGTCGAGGGGGCGTTCAGGAAAAACTGTTTTTT. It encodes CASSRGGVQEKLFF.

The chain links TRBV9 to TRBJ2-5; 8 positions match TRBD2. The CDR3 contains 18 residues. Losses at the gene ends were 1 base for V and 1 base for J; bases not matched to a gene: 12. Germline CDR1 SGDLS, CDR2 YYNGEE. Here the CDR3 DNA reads TGTGCCAGCAGCGTATTACCGCGGGGTAGCGGGATCCAAGAGACCCAGTACTTC. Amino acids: CASSVLPRGSGIQETQYF.

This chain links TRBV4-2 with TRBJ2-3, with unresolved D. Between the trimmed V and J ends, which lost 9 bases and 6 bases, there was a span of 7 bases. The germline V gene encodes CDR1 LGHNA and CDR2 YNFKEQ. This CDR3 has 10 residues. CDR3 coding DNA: TGTGCCAGAGTTAGCGATACGCAGTATTTT. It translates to CARVSDTQYF.

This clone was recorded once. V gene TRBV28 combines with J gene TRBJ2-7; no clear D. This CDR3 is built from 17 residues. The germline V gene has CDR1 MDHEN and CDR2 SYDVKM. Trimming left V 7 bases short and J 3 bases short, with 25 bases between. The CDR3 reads CASTRNPGAGLLYEQYF. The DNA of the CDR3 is TGTGCCAGCACCAGAAATCCGGGTGCAGGCCTTCTCTACGAGCAGTACTTC.

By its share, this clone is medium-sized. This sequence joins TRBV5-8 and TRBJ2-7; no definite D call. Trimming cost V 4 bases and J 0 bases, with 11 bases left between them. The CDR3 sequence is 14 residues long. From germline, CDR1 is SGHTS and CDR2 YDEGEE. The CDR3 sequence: CASSDNKYSYEQYF. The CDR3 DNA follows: TGTGCCAGCAGCGATAACAAGTACTCCTACGAGCAGTACTTC.

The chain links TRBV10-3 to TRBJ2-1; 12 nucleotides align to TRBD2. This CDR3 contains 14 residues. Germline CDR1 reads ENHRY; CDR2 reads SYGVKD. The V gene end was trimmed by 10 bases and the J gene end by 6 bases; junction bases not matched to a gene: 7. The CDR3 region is CATRLAGDSNEQFF. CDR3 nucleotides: TGTGCCACCCGACTAGCGGGAGATAGCAATGAGCAGTTCTTC.

The CDR3 is CASSPAGEAFF. CDR3 DNA sequence: TGTGCCAGCAGCCCAGCGGGGGAAGCTTTCTTT. The genes are TRBV7-9 and TRBJ1-1; no clear D. Germline lookup yields CDR1 SEHNR and CDR2 FQNEAQ (reference sequence). CDR3 length: 11 amino acids. The V end lost 5 bases, the J end lost 8 bases, and 9 bases lay between the germline ends.

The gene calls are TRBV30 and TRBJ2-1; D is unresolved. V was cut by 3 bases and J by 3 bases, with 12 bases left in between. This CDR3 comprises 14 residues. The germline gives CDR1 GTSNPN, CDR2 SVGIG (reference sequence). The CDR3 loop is CAWRVGRGYNEQFF. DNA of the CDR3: TGTGCCTGGAGGGTGGGAAGAGGCTACAATGAGCAGTTCTTC.

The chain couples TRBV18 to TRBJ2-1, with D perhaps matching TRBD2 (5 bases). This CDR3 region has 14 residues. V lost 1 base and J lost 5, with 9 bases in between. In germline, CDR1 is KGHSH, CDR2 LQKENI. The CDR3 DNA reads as TGTGCCAGCTCACCACAACACGGGAACAATGAGCAGTTCTTC. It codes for CASSPQHGNNEQFF.